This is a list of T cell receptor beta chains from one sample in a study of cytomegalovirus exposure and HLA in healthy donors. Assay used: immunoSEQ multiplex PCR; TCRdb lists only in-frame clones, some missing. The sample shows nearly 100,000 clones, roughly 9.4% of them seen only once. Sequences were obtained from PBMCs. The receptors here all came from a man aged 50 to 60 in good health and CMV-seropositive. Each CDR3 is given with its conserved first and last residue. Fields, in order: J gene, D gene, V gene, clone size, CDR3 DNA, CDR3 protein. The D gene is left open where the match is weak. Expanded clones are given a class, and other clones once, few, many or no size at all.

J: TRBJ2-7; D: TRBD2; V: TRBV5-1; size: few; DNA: TGCGCCAGCAGCGGGACCGGGACTAGCGGCTTCTCCTACGAGCAGTACTTC; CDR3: CASSGTGTSGFSYEQYF
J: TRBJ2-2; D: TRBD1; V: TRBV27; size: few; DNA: TGTGCCAGCACCCCGCGGGGACAGGGCACCGGGGAGCTGTTTTTT; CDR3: CASTPRGQGTGELFF
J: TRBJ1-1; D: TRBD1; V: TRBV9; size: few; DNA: TGTGCCAGCAGCTCGCAGACAGGGAGCTTTTTGAACACTGAAGCTTTCTTT; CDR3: CASSSQTGSFLNTEAFF
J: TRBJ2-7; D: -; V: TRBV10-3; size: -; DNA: TGTGCCATCAGTGAGGCCGGGACCTACGAGCAGTACTTC; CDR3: CAISEAGTYEQYF
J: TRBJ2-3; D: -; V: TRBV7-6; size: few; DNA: TGTGCCAGCAGCTTTAGCGGAGGGGTTCGCACAGATACGCAGTATTTT; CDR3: CASSFSGGVRTDTQYF
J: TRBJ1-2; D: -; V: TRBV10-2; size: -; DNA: TGCGCCAGCAGCAAGGACAGTTTTGGCGATGGCTACACCTTC; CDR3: CASSKDSFGDGYTF
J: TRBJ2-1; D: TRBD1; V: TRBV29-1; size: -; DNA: TGCAGCGTTCTTCCGGGACAGAGCTCCTACAATGAGCAGTTCTTC; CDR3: CSVLPGQSSYNEQFF
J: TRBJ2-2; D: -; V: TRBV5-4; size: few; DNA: TGTGCCAGCAGCGGTGCGGGACTGAGGAACACCGGGGAGCTGTTTTTT; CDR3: CASSGAGLRNTGELFF
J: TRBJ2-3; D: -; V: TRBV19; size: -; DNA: TGTGCCAGTAGTATGAGGCGGACAGATACGCAGTATTTT; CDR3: CASSMRRTDTQYF
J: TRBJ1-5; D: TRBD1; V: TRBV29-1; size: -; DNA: TGCAGCGTTGTGGACAGGGGAGGGGGGCAGCCCCAGCATTTT; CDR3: CSVVDRGGGQPQHF
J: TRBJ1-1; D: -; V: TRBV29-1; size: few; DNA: TGCAGCGTTGCTTTGACAGGGAACACTGAAGCTTTCTTT; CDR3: CSVALTGNTEAFF
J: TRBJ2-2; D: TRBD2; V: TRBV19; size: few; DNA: TGTGCCGCAAAAGCGGGAGCCCCCCCCGGGGAGCTGTTTTTT; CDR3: CAAKAGAPPGELFF
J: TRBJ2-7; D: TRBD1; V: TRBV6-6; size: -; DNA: TGTGCCAGCCTTGGGACAGCTAGCTCCTACGAGCAGTACTTC; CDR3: CASLGTASSYEQYF
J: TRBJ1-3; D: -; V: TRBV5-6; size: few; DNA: TGTGCCAGCAGCTTTTCAGTCTCTGGAAACACCATATATTTT; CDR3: CASSFSVSGNTIYF
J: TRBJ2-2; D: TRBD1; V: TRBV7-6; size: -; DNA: TGTGCCAGCAGCTACCCTGGACAGGTCAACACCGGGGAGCTGTTTTTT; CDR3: CASSYPGQVNTGELFF
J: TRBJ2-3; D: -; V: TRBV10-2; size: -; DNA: TGCGCCAGCAGTGACGAACAGATTAGCACAGATACGCAGTATTTT; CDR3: CASSDEQISTDTQYF
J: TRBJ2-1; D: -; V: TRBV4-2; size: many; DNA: TGTGCCAGCAGCCAAGATCCGACGACTCTAGGCTCCTACAATGAGCAGTTCTTC; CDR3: CASSQDPTTLGSYNEQFF
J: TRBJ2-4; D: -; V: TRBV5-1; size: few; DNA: TGCGCCAGCAGCTTCAGCCTCCGGACTGGAAACATTCAGTACTTC; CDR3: CASSFSLRTGNIQYF
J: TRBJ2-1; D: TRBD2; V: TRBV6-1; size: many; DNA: TGTGCCACCAGGACCGGGACTAGCGGGAGGAATGAGCAGTTCTTC; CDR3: CATRTGTSGRNEQFF
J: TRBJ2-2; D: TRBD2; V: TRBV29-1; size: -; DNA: TGCAGCGCCATCGGGGGACTAGCGGGGAACACCGGGGAGCTGTTTTTT; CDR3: CSAIGGLAGNTGELFF
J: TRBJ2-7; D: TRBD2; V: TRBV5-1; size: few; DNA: TGCGCCAGCAGTCGGAGTGCGGGACTAGGTCTCGACGAGCAGTACTTC; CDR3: CASSRSAGLGLDEQYF
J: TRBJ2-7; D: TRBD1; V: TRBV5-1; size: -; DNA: TGCGCCAGCAGATCCGACAGGGGGATCTACGAGCAGTACTTC; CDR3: CASRSDRGIYEQYF
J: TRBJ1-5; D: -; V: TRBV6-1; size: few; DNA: TGTGCCAGCAGCGGGGATGGCAATCAGCCCCAGCATTTT; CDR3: CASSGDGNQPQHF
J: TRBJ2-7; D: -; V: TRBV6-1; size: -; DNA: TGTGCCGCTCGCCGTCCAGGGTTAGGATCCTACGAGCAGTACTTC; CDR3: CAARRPGLGSYEQYF
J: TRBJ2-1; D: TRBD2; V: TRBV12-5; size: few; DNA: TGTGCTAGTGGTTTTGTATCGGGTCCCAGCGGGAGGGCCAAGGATGAGCAGTTCTTC; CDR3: CASGFVSGPSGRAKDEQFF
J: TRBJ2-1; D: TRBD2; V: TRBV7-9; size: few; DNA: TGTGCCAGCAGCCACGGGGGGTTTGGGCGGGACTTCAATGAGCAGTTCTTC; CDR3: CASSHGGFGRDFNEQFF